This T cell receptor (beta chain) was obtained from a study of radiotherapy plus CTLA-4 blockade in lung cancer. Across the study: Objective responses arose in approximately 20% of patients, and 31% experienced disease control.

Produced via immunoSEQ multiplex PCR; TCRdb's table is partial and in-frame only. Among about 68,000 clones listed, roughly 85% were seen once. The germline V gene encodes CDR1 SGHNT and CDR2 YENEEA. The CDR3 runs to 14 residues. V was shortened by 5 bases and J by 8 bases, with 16 bases between the two germline ends. This clone has a handful of counts. As yet, its antigen is unknown. Study-wide points: Among reported predictors of response, early blood T cell clone dynamics with interferon-beta performed best.

The sample in question was peripheral blood, obtained from a patient treated with radiotherapy plus ipilimumab. The receptor's source is a human donor with non-small cell lung cancer who had a complete response to radiotherapy plus ipilimumab. V is TRBV11-3 and J is TRBJ2-1; D tentatively reads TRBD1 or TRBD2 (5 bases each). CDR3 in amino acids: CASSRDPRIDEQFF. CDR3 sequence (DNA): TGTGCCAGCAGCCGGGACCCACGGATTGATGAGCAGTTCTTC.